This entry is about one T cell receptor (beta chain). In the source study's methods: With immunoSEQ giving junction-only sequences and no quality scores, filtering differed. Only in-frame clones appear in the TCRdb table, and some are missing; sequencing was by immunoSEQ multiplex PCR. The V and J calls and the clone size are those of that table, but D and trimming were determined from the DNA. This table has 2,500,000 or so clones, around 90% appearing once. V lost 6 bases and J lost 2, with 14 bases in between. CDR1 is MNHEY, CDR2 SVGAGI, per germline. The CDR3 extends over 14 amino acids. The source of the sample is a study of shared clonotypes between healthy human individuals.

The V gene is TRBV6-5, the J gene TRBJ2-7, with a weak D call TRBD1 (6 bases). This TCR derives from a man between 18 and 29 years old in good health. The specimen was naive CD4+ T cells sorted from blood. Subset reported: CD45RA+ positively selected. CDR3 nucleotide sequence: TGTGCCAGCAGACCCCGACAGGAGGCCTACGAGCAGTACTTC. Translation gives CASRPRQEAYEQYF.